The 29 T cell receptor beta chains below all came from one sample that was sequenced in a study of blood T cell repertoires in COVID-19. Repertoires were generated with immunoSEQ multiplex PCR, while TCRdb's copy carries only in-frame clones and drops some. The sample lists 120,000 or so clones; 80% to 90% were seen once. Sequenced sample: peripheral blood. The receptors here all came from a woman aged 60-75 years with acute or convalescent COVID-19.

V gene TRBV11-3 combines with J gene TRBJ1-1; D is perhaps TRBD1 (6 bases). The CDR3 loop spans 15 amino acids. The V end was cut by 2 bases, the J end by 10 bases, with 20 bases between. CDR1 is SGHNT and CDR2 is YENEEA in the germline V gene. The CDR3, as DNA: TGTGCCAGCAGCTTATATGGGGAAAAGGGACAAGTAGCTTTCTTT. Translation: CASSLYGEKGQVAFF.

Many counts were recorded for this clone. This chain uses TRBV10-2 with TRBJ2-2; TRBD2 aligns across 7 bases. The germline V gene has CDR1 WSHSY and CDR2 SAAADI. The CDR3 runs 15 residues. After removal of 8 bases from V and 3 bases from J, the junction contained 9 bases not matched to a gene. CDR3 coding DNA: TGCGCCAGCTCCCTATTTGCGGGGGACACCGGGGAGCTGTTTTTT. As protein: CASSLFAGDTGELFF.

This clone was seen a single time. This sequence joins TRBV4-2 and TRBJ2-1; TRBD1 aligns across 12 bases. The germline V gene encodes CDR1 LGHNA and CDR2 YNFKEQ. CDR3 length: 15 amino acids. Unmatched junction bases numbered 2, after V lost 0 bases and J lost 8 bases. The CDR3 sequence: CASSQEGTGGHEQFF. DNA of the CDR3: TGTGCCAGCAGCCAAGAAGGGACAGGGGGCCATGAGCAGTTCTTC.

This clone was recorded once. The chain employs TRBV9 and TRBJ1-3, with 7 bases matching TRBD1. The CDR3 consists of 15 residues. V was pared by 6 bases and J by 2 bases, with 8 bases of the junction left unmatched. Germline V gene lookup returns CDR1 SGDLS and CDR2 YYNGEE. The chain's CDR3 is CASNDQGEAGNTIYF. CDR3 bases: TGTGCCAGCAACGACCAGGGGGAAGCTGGAAACACCATATATTTT.

The chain links TRBV5-6 to TRBJ2-3, with 9 bases that match TRBD1. J was trimmed by 5 bases and V by 3 bases; bases with no gene match: 13. The CDR3 covers 17 residues. Germline CDR1 and CDR2: SGHDT and YYEEEE. The CDR3 protein is CASSSGIGTGSRDTQYF. In DNA form, the CDR3 reads TGTGCCAGCAGCTCAGGAATCGGGACAGGGAGTAGAGATACGCAGTATTTT. Full variable domain (outside the CDR3, taken from reference TRBV5-6 and TRBJ2-3): DAGVTQSPTHLIKTRGQQVTLRCSPKSGHDTVSWYQQALGQGPQFIFQYYEEEERQRGNFPDRFSGHQFPNYSSELNVNALLLGDSALYLCASSSGIGTGSRDTQYFGPGTRLTVL.

The chain links TRBV5-1 to TRBJ2-7; 11 bases align to TRBD1. Germline values: CDR1 SGHRS, CDR2 YFSETQ. The CDR3 covers 14 residues. J was trimmed by 3 bases and V by 4 bases; bases with no gene match: 3. The CDR3 DNA is TGCGCCAGCAGCCCGGGACAGGGGGACTACGAGCAGTACTTC. As protein: CASSPGQGDYEQYF. The full variable domain, rest sourced from reference TRBV5-1 and TRBJ2-7, is KAGVTQTPRYLIKTRGQQVTLSCSPISGHRSVSWYQQTPGQGLQFLFEYFSETQRNKGNFPGRFSGRQFSNSRSEMNVSTLELGDSALYLCASSPGQGDYEQYFGPGTRLTVT.

The V call is TRBV2, the J call TRBJ2-1; D ambiguous. Trimming removed 3 bases at V and 6 bases at J, with 9 bases between. CDR3 length equals 13 residues. The germline V gene has CDR1 SNHLY and CDR2 FYNNEI. The CDR3 DNA reads as TGTGCCAGCAGTGATGGGCCGGTCAATGAGCAGTTCTTC. Protein sequence: CASSDGPVNEQFF. The complete variable domain, with remaining parts taken from reference TRBV2 and TRBJ2-1, reads EPEVTQTPSHQVTQMGQEVILRCVPISNHLYFYWYRQILGQKVEFLVSFYNNEISEKSEIFDDQFSVERPDGSNFTLKIRSTKLEDSAMYFCASSDGPVNEQFFGPGTRLTVL.

The rearrangement uses TRBV5-1 and TRBJ2-7; D is perhaps TRBD1 (5 bases). Per the germline V gene, CDR1 is SGHRS and CDR2 is YFSETQ. The CDR3 sequence is 15 residues long. V lost 1 base, J lost 5 bases, and 16 bases lay in between. The CDR3 DNA sequence: TGCGCCAGCAGCTTGCGCGCAGGGCCTTCAGACGAGCAGTACTTC. Translated, it gives CASSLRAGPSDEQYF.

CDR3 loop: CASSFGTGTGTDTQYF. Here the CDR3 DNA reads TGTGCCAGCAGTTTCGGGACCGGGACTGGCACAGATACGCAGTATTTT. The chain carries TRBV28 and TRBJ2-3, with a tentative D call TRBD2 (6 bases). The V gene lost 3 bases and the J gene lost 1 base, with 14 bases spanning the gap. This CDR3 spans 16 amino acids. From germline, CDR1 is MDHEN and CDR2 SYDVKM.

The chain joins TRBV5-8 to TRBJ2-2; 7 bases fit TRBD1. The CDR3 is made up of 14 amino acids. J was trimmed by 3 bases and V by 4 bases; bases with no gene match: 3. Germline lookup yields CDR1 SGHTS and CDR2 YDEGEE. As DNA, the CDR3 is TGTGCCAGCAGCACCGGGACAGACACCGGGGAGCTGTTTTTT. As protein: CASSTGTDTGELFF. Filled out from reference TRBV5-8 and TRBJ2-2, the complete variable domain reads EAGVTQSPTHLIKTRGQQATLRCSPISGHTSVYWYQQALGLGLQFLLWYDEGEERNRGNFPPRFSGRQFPNYSSELNVNALELEDSALYLCASSTGTDTGELFFGEGSRLTVL.

This clone was found once. The chain uses TRBV28 and TRBJ1-2, with D uncertain. Germline CDR1 is MDHEN and CDR2 is SYDVKM. The CDR3 spans 12 residues. V was shortened by 3 bases and J by 3 bases, with 5 bases between the two germline ends. The CDR3 nucleotides read TGTGCCAGCAGTTTCACTGACTATGGCTACACCTTC. Protein: CASSFTDYGYTF.

The chain joins TRBV7-2 to TRBJ2-1, with TRBD2 matching over 9 bases. Per germline, CDR1 SGHTA and CDR2 FQGNSA. V gave up 3 bases and J gave up 4 bases; unmatched junction bases: 4. This CDR3 contains 15 residues. CDR3 sequence (DNA): TGTGCCAGCAGCTTGTCGAGCGGGGGGTACAATGAGCAGTTCTTC. It codes for CASSLSSGGYNEQFF. The whole variable domain, filled in from reference TRBV7-2 and TRBJ2-1, reads GAGVSQSPSNKVTEKGKDVELRCDPISGHTALYWYRQSLGQGLEFLIYFQGNSAPDKSGLPSDRFSAERTGGSVSTLTIQRTQQEDSAVYLCASSLSSGGYNEQFFGPGTRLTVL.

The gene calls are TRBV4-1 and TRBJ1-3; weak D call: TRBD1 (6 bases). This CDR3 has 14 residues. Trimming cost V 6 bases and J 7 bases, with 16 bases left between them. Germline V gene sequence: CDR1 MGHRA, CDR2 YSYEKL. The DNA of the CDR3 is TGCGCCAGCAGTGAAGGACAGTGGGGGAACACCATATATTTT. It is translated as CASSEGQWGNTIYF.

This clone was detected a few times. J is TRBJ1-5 and V is TRBV19; perhaps TRBD1 as D (6 bases). With 6 bases removed from V and 5 bases from J, the gap between germline ends came to 14 bases. Germline values: CDR1 LNHDA, CDR2 SQIVND (reference sequence). The CDR3 totals 14 residues. The CDR3, as DNA: TGTGCCAGTAGCACAAAGGGGGTATATCAGCCCCAGCATTTT. The encoded protein is CASSTKGVYQPQHF.

The chain combines TRBV5-1 with TRBJ2-7; TRBD1 matches at 7 bases. The CDR3 totals 15 residues. With V trimmed by 4 bases and J by 3 bases, 10 bases remained unmatched. CDR1 SGHRS and CDR2 YFSETQ come from the germline V gene. The CDR3 DNA follows: TGCGCCAGCAGCATCGACAGGGATACTCACTACGAGCAGTACTTC. Protein: CASSIDRDTHYEQYF.

The rearrangement joins TRBV6-5 to TRBJ2-1; 10 nucleotides line up with TRBD2. Germline-derived CDR1 and CDR2 are MNHEY and SVGAGI. CDR3 length: 15 amino acids. V gave up 2 bases and J gave up 10 bases; unmatched junction bases: 8. Here the CDR3 DNA reads TGTGCCAGCAGTTACCGCGCTAGCGGGGGAGTCGAGCAGTTCTTC. It specifies CASSYRASGGVEQFF.

This clone was counted at least ten times. The chain joins TRBV6-5 to TRBJ1-1, with 8 nucleotides matching TRBD1. The CDR3 contains 15 residues. V lost 2 bases, J lost 4 bases, and 6 bases stayed unmatched. Germline values: CDR1 MNHEY, CDR2 SVGAGI. CDR3 in amino acids: CASSYPGQGSTEAFF. The CDR3 region has the DNA TGTGCCAGCAGTTACCCCGGACAGGGAAGCACTGAAGCTTTCTTT.

The CDR3 spells CASSYSLSTDTQYF. CDR3 coding DNA: TGTGCCAGCAGTTATAGCCTTAGCACAGATACGCAGTATTTT. This rearrangement joins TRBV6-5 to TRBJ2-3, with no clear D. The CDR3 loop spans 14 amino acids. The V end lost 3 bases, the J end lost 0 bases, and 7 bases lay between the germline ends. The germline V gene has CDR1 MNHEY and CDR2 SVGAGI.

The CDR3 DNA reads as TGTGCCAGCAGCCAAGATTTGTTATCCTCAGGGGGAAGAAACACCATATATTTT. It codes for CASSQDLLSSGGRNTIYF. The chain recombines TRBV14 with TRBJ1-3, with TRBD1 matching over 7 bases. The CDR3 is made up of 18 amino acids. Losses at the gene ends were 0 bases for V and 5 bases for J; bases not matched to a gene: 13. The germline CDR1 and CDR2 sequences are SGHDN and FVKESK.

Concerning this clone itself: Other nucleotide sequences from this sample produce the same CDR3. The V call is TRBV19, the J call TRBJ2-7; D gene ambiguous. V shed 2 bases and J shed 3 bases, with 5 bases lying between them. The CDR3 length is 12 residues. Germline V lookup: CDR1 LNHDA, CDR2 SQIVND (reference sequence). Here the CDR3 reads CASSISGYEQYF. The CDR3 DNA reads TGTGCCAGTAGTATATCCGGCTACGAGCAGTACTTC.

The J gene is TRBJ1-5, the V gene TRBV6-2 or TRBV6-3; TRBD1 agrees at 7 bases. The germline CDR1 and CDR2 sequences are MNHEY and SVGEGT. The CDR3 is 14 residues long. V lost 0 bases, J lost 8 bases, and 4 bases stayed unmatched. DNA of the CDR3: TGTGCCAGCAGTTACTCAAGGGGGCTGGAGCCCCAGCATTTT. Amino acid sequence: CASSYSRGLEPQHF.

The rearrangement uses TRBV2 and TRBJ1-1; TRBD1 is a possible D gene (5 bases). Trimming stripped 7 bases from V and 3 bases from J, with 12 bases between. Germline lookup yields CDR1 SNHLY and CDR2 FYNNEI. This CDR3 region has 13 residues. The DNA for the CDR3 is TGTGCCAGCAAAGAACAGGCGGACACTGAAGCTTTCTTT. It codes for CASKEQADTEAFF.

The J gene is TRBJ2-1, the V gene TRBV4-3; TRBD2 aligns across 7 bases. Germline assignment: CDR1 LGHNA and CDR2 YSLEER. The CDR3 runs 13 residues. With V trimmed by 1 base and J by 7 bases, 1 base remained unmatched. The CDR3 coding sequence is TGCGCCAGCAGCCAAGGGCGGGAGAATGAGCAGTTCTTC. Its protein product is CASSQGRENEQFF.

The chain employs TRBV18 and TRBJ1-6; 9 bases are shared with TRBD1. V lost 2 bases, J lost 5 bases, and 1 base stayed unmatched. Looked up from germline, CDR1 is KGHSH and CDR2 is LQKENI. CDR3 size: 15 residues. The DNA of the CDR3 is TGTGCCAGCTCACCAAGGACAGGGGATAATTCACCCCTCCACTTT. Its protein is CASSPRTGDNSPLHF.

V and J are TRBV15 and TRBJ1-5, with D hard to call. This CDR3 has 17 amino acids. The germline V gene encodes CDR1 LNHNV and CDR2 YYDKDF (reference sequence). V lost 1 base and J lost 1, with 14 bases in between. CDR3 in amino acids: CATSRGRRDASNQPQHF. The CDR3 region has the DNA TGTGCCACCAGCAGAGGTCGGCGGGATGCCAGCAATCAGCCCCAGCATTTT.

The chain carries TRBV4-1 and TRBJ1-1; TRBD1 matches at 8 bases. V lost 5 bases to trimming and J lost 0 bases; unmatched junction nucleotides: 14. CDR3 length: 18 residues. The germline V gene encodes CDR1 MGHRA and CDR2 YSYEKL. The CDR3 nucleotides are TGCGCCAGCAGCTCGGACAGACAGGGGCGGGGCGTGAACACTGAAGCTTTCTTT. It translates to CASSSDRQGRGVNTEAFF.

The chain has TRBV7-9 and TRBJ2-6, with D possibly being TRBD1 (5 bases). Between the trimmed V and J ends, which lost 5 bases and 1 base, there was a span of 6 bases. CDR1 SEHNR and CDR2 FQNEAQ come from the germline V gene (reference sequence). The CDR3 covers 14 residues. The CDR3 region is CASSQGSGANVLTF. The CDR3 DNA reads as TGTGCCAGCAGCCAGGGTTCTGGGGCCAACGTCCTGACTTTC.

The gene calls are TRBV5-1 and TRBJ2-1; tentatively, D is TRBD1 (5 bases). The CDR3 runs 15 residues. The germline V gene has CDR1 SGHRS and CDR2 YFSETQ. V lost 4 bases and J lost 4, with 15 bases in between. CDR3: CASSTQATEYNEQFF. The CDR3, as DNA: TGCGCCAGCAGCACACAGGCCACGGAATACAATGAGCAGTTCTTC.

The chain joins TRBV12-3 or TRBV12-4 to TRBJ2-3, with 10 bases fitting TRBD1. The CDR3 runs to 13 residues. Losses at the gene ends were 5 bases for V and 5 bases for J; bases not matched to a gene: 1. CDR3 sequence (DNA): TGTGCCAGCAGTGGGGACAGGGGAGATACGCAGTATTTT. Its translation is CASSGDRGDTQYF.